What follows is one TCR beta chain and its context. Using a J-beta primer mix together with a sample-barcoded 5' primer, a second PCR was run for roughly 7 to 12 cycles. Each CDR3 protein gets one entry after TCRdb re-called the 5' RACE reads with MiXCR. The sample holds fewer than 2,000,000 distinct CDR3 sequences; more than 35% are singletons and the top ten take 20% to 25%. CDR3 length: 17 residues. Germline V gene sequence: CDR1 SEHNR, CDR2 FQNEAQ (reference sequence). Trimming took 1 base from V and 3 from J; bases not matched to a gene: 7. This sample was included in a study of blood T cells in healthy people across ages.

The sequencing input was blood. The V call is TRBV7-9, the J call TRBJ1-1, with 11 bases matching TRBD1. This TCR came from a human donor in good health. The CDR3 DNA reads TGTGCCAGCAGCTTAGGGCTGGGACAGGGGGTTGACACTGAAGCTTTCTTT. It codes for CASSLGLGQGVDTEAFF.